This passage covers 24 T cell receptor beta chains from one sample sequenced in a study of OX40 agonist ivuxolimab in advanced cancers. The method was immunoSEQ multiplex PCR; TCRdb's version includes in-frame clones alone and lacks a portion of them. The data show about 55,000 clones, roughly 86% seen once. The sample here was CD4+ or CD8+ T cells sorted from blood, taken in a trial of the OX40 agonist ivuxolimab. The receptor set was obtained from an adult with an advanced solid tumor such as melanoma, head and neck, liver or kidney cancer.

The chain carries TRBV27 and TRBJ2-7; 8 bases match TRBD1. Per the germline V gene, CDR1 is MNHEY and CDR2 is SMNVEV (reference sequence). The length of the CDR3 is 13 residues. Trimming at V came to 5 bases and at J to 3 bases, leaving 3 bases not matched to a gene. CDR3 sequence reads: CASSGTGGYEQYF. CDR3 coding DNA: TGTGCCAGCAGTGGGACAGGCGGCTACGAGCAGTACTTC.

The chain has TRBV19 and TRBJ2-7, with a tentative D call TRBD2 (6 bases). This CDR3 region has 17 residues. The V end lost 2 bases, the J end lost 1 base, and 18 bases lay between the germline ends. CDR1 LNHDA and CDR2 SQIVND come from the germline V gene (reference sequence). CDR3 DNA: TGTGCCAGTAGTATACGGGGGATCTCCAGAGGGTCCTACGAGCAGTACTTC. It codes for CASSIRGISRGSYEQYF.

In its sample, this clone was seen a few times. The chain recombines TRBV6-5 with TRBJ2-2; D unresolved. The germline gives CDR1 MNHEY, CDR2 SVGAGI. V lost 7 bases to trimming and J lost 7 bases, with 13 bases between them. The CDR3 spans 13 residues. CDR3 in DNA: TGTGCCAGCAACGAATTCGGTTTCGGGGAGCTGTTTTTT. Protein product: CASNEFGFGELFF.

V is TRBV7-8 and J is TRBJ1-3, with D maybe TRBD1 (5 bases). Germline CDR1 and CDR2: SGHVS and FQNEAQ. CDR3 length equals 15 residues. Trimming took 7 bases from V and 0 from J, leaving 13 bases between them. CDR3 DNA sequence: TGTGCCAGCACCCTGGGGGAGAGCTCTGGAAACACCATATATTTT. The encoded protein is CASTLGESSGNTIYF.

This chain joins TRBV27 and TRBJ2-1, with 7 bases fitting TRBD1. Looked up from germline, CDR1 is MNHEY and CDR2 is SMNVEV (reference sequence). J was trimmed by 2 bases and V by 8 bases; bases with no gene match: 6. The CDR3 runs to 14 residues. The CDR3, as DNA: TGTGCCAGCGGGTTGACAGGGACCTACAATGAGCAGTTCTTC. It codes for CASGLTGTYNEQFF.

J is TRBJ1-4 and V is TRBV19; perhaps TRBD1 as D (6 bases). The CDR3 has 14 amino acids. V was shortened by 6 bases and J by 7 bases, with 15 bases between the two germline ends. CDR1 LNHDA and CDR2 SQIVND come from the germline V gene (reference sequence). CDR3 nucleotide sequence: TGTGCCAGTAGGAAACAGGGAGATGGTGAAAAACTGTTTTTT. As protein: CASRKQGDGEKLFF.

The chain uses TRBV6-5 and TRBJ1-2, with 7 bases aligning to TRBD1. Germline values: CDR1 MNHEY, CDR2 SVGAGI. Trimming at V came to 5 bases and at J to 8 bases, leaving 14 bases not matched to a gene. The CDR3 is 15 residues long. CDR3 region: CASSLGQAGGLGYTF. CDR3 DNA sequence: TGTGCCAGCAGTCTAGGACAGGCGGGGGGTTTGGGCTACACCTTC.

This rearrangement joins TRBV6-4 to TRBJ1-6; maybe TRBD1 (5 bases). Trimming left V 5 bases short and J 5 bases short, with 16 bases between. This CDR3 comprises 16 residues. The V gene's germline CDR1 is MRHNA and CDR2 SNTAGT. The CDR3 loop is CASSPTGRQNNSPLHF. CDR3 DNA sequence: TGTGCCAGCAGTCCCACCGGCCGACAGAATAATTCACCCCTCCACTTT.

The V and J genes are TRBV4-1 and TRBJ2-3, with 12 bases aligning to TRBD2. The junction had 8 bases not matched to a gene; V was cut back by 4 bases and J by 6 bases. CDR3 length: 16 amino acids. CDR1 and CDR2 from the germline V gene are MGHRA and YSYEKL. CDR3 loop: CASSLATSGGRDTQYF. DNA for the CDR3: TGCGCCAGCAGCCTGGCAACTAGCGGGGGGCGGGATACGCAGTATTTT.

This clone was counted only a few times. The gene calls are TRBV4-2 and TRBJ1-3; D is unresolved. CDR3 size: 13 residues. CDR1 is LGHNA and CDR2 is YNFKEQ in the germline V gene. Trimming cost V 0 bases and J 2 bases, with 2 bases left between them. DNA for the CDR3: TGTGCCAGCAGCCAAGATACTGGAAACACCATATATTTT. This codes for CASSQDTGNTIYF.

The chain carries TRBV6-6 and TRBJ1-2; a weak D match, TRBD1 (5 bases). The CDR3 loop spans 12 amino acids. V was pared by 10 bases and J by 4 bases, with 13 bases between. The germline CDR1 and CDR2 sequences are MNHNY and SVGAGI (reference sequence). The CDR3 region is CATLGRVYGYTF. CDR3 in DNA: TGTGCCACTCTGGGGCGAGTCTATGGCTACACCTTC.

The genes are TRBV12-5 and TRBJ2-1; D might be TRBD2 (5 bases). CDR1 and CDR2 (germline): LGHNT, FRNRAP. The ends were cut back, 3 bases at V and 8 bases at J, with 8 bases in the middle. CDR3 length: 12 residues. CDR3 sequence reads: CASGFSGDEQFF. DNA of the CDR3: TGTGCTAGTGGTTTCTCCGGGGATGAGCAGTTCTTC.

With regard to this clone: The conserved final phenylalanine or tryptophan is absent from the CDR3, which likely points to a read error. The genes are TRBV19 and TRBJ1-6; D unresolved. Trimming removed 2 bases from V and 3 bases from J, with 8 bases in between. Germline CDR1 and CDR2: LNHDA and SQIVND (reference sequence). The CDR3 is 15 amino acids. The CDR3 nucleotides are TGTGCCAGTAGTATATATGGGGACTATAATTCACCCCTCCACCTT. Its translation: CASSIYGDYNSPLHL.

The V gene is TRBV7-6, the J gene TRBJ2-7, with D unclear. Trimming pared 1 base from V and 7 bases from J, leaving 14 bases between. The CDR3 totals 14 residues. The V gene's germline CDR1 is SGHVS and CDR2 FNYEAQ. The CDR3 protein is CASSLEGRSREQYF. CDR3 coding DNA: TGTGCCAGCAGCTTAGAAGGTAGGAGCCGGGAGCAGTACTTC.

This clone turned up a few times. The V call is TRBV11-2, the J call TRBJ2-7; D could derive from TRBD1 or TRBD2 (6 bases each). The germline V and J ends were trimmed by 1 base and 2 bases, with 12 bases remaining between them. Germline V gene data show CDR1 as SGHAT and CDR2 as FQNNGV. CDR3 size: 15 residues. The DNA for the CDR3 is TGTGCCAGCAGCTTAGCGGGGGCGGTGACCTACGAGCAGTACTTC. Translation: CASSLAGAVTYEQYF.

The rearrangement uses TRBV28 and TRBJ2-3; possible D gene TRBD1, 5 bases. The ends were cut back, 5 bases at V and 5 bases at J, with 14 bases in the middle. Germline CDR1 and CDR2: MDHEN and SYDVKM. There are 14 residues in the CDR3. The CDR3 nucleotides are TGTGCCAGCAGTATGGATAGACAGCTAGATACGCAGTATTTT. This codes for CASSMDRQLDTQYF.

In this sample, this clone turned up once. J is TRBJ1-5 and V is TRBV15; the D gene is possibly TRBD1 (5 bases). This CDR3 is built from 15 residues. From germline, CDR1 is LNHNV and CDR2 YYDKDF (reference sequence). Trimming shortened V by 0 bases and J by 3 bases, and 9 bases separated the two germline ends. The CDR3 loop reads CATSRDPGPNQPQHF. The CDR3 DNA reads as TGTGCCACCAGCAGAGATCCGGGACCCAATCAGCCCCAGCATTTT. Full variable domain (rest looked up from reference TRBV15 and TRBJ1-5): DAMVIQNPRYQVTQFGKPVTLSCSQTLNHNVMYWYQQKSSQAPKLLFHYYDKDFNNEADTPDNFQSRRPNTSFCFLDIRSPGLGDTAMYLCATSRDPGPNQPQHFGDGTRLSIL.

The chain recombines TRBV19 with TRBJ1-5, with 8 bases that match TRBD1. V was pared by 8 bases and J by 5 bases, with 8 bases of the junction left unmatched. The CDR3 has 14 residues. The germline V gene encodes CDR1 LNHDA and CDR2 SQIVND (reference sequence). In DNA form, the CDR3 reads TGTGCCAGTGATACAGGGGGTGGATATCAGCCCCAGCATTTT. Its protein product is CASDTGGGYQPQHF.

The chain is built from TRBV4-3 and TRBJ2-3; 11 bases line up with TRBD1. Germline CDR1 LGHNA, CDR2 YSLEER. J gave up 2 bases and V 2 bases, and 6 bases lay outside the gene matches. The CDR3 has 17 residues. The CDR3 nucleotides are TGCGCCAGCAGCCAACAGGACAGGGGGCGCATCACAGATACGCAGTATTTT. The encoded protein is CASSQQDRGRITDTQYF.

This clone was counted a single time. The J gene is TRBJ2-7, the V gene TRBV7-8; 7 bases are shared with TRBD1. CDR1 is SGHVS, CDR2 FQNEAQ, per germline. The CDR3 has 16 residues. V trimming: 5 bases; J trimming: 6 bases; junction bases outside the gene matches: 16. CDR3 amino acids: CASSGLGTRGRIEQYF. The DNA for the CDR3 is TGTGCCAGCAGCGGCCTAGGGACAAGGGGGCGGATCGAGCAGTACTTC.

J is TRBJ2-2 and V is TRBV4-1; 7 nucleotides agree with TRBD1. The CDR3 has 15 amino acids. Germline CDR1 and CDR2: MGHRA and YSYEKL. Losses at the gene ends were 3 bases for V and 7 bases for J; bases not matched to a gene: 8. The CDR3 loop reads CASSHLRDSSGELFF. The CDR3 bases are TGCGCCAGCAGCCATCTCAGGGACAGCAGCGGGGAGCTGTTTTTT.

This clone occurred once. This chain joins TRBV5-6 and TRBJ1-1; D is unresolved. The CDR3 consists of 12 residues. CDR1 SGHDT and CDR2 YYEEEE come from the germline V gene. Trimming left V 3 bases short and J 1 base short, with 4 bases between. CDR3: CASSWGNTEAFF. For the CDR3, the DNA is TGTGCCAGCAGCTGGGGGAACACTGAAGCTTTCTTT. The variable domain in full, completed from reference TRBV5-6 and TRBJ1-1, reads DAGVTQSPTHLIKTRGQQVTLRCSPKSGHDTVSWYQQALGQGPQFIFQYYEEEERQRGNFPDRFSGHQFPNYSSELNVNALLLGDSALYLCASSWGNTEAFFGQGTRLTVV.

The J gene is TRBJ2-5, the V gene TRBV12-5, with no clear D. The CDR3 is made up of 11 amino acids. Trimming pared 3 bases from V and 5 bases from J, leaving 4 bases between. Per germline, CDR1 LGHNT and CDR2 FRNRAP. The CDR3 coding sequence is TGTGCTAGTGGTTTAGGGGAGACCCAGTACTTC. It codes for CASGLGETQYF.

This chain links TRBV6-6 with TRBJ2-5, with no clear D. This CDR3 has 14 amino acids. Deletions cut 6 bases from V and 3 bases from J, with 14 bases between. Germline V gene lookup returns CDR1 MNHNY and CDR2 SVGAGI (reference sequence). The CDR3 loop is CASRRRTAEETQYF. The CDR3 DNA sequence: TGTGCCAGCAGAAGACGGACCGCCGAAGAGACCCAGTACTTC.